Detailed here is one T cell receptor (beta chain). What it recognizes is unknown. CDR3 length: 12 residues. Per the germline V gene, CDR1 is MNHNY and CDR2 is SVGAGI (reference sequence). V was cut by 5 bases and J by 5 bases, with 7 bases left in between. Reverse transcribed after extraction, RNA yielded cDNA as the sequencing template. Sequencing was performed with immunoSEQ multiplex PCR; in TCRdb, only in-frame clones are kept and a portion is missing. The sample has about 170,000 clones, less than 75% seen once. This specimen belongs to a study of CD8+ T cells in alopecia areata. Notes on the study in general: Sequencing of scalp tissue also captures the resident alphabeta T cells of normal skin.

It was from alopecia areata patients that lesional scalp punch biopsies and peripheral blood were collected. The starting material was CD8+ T cells sorted from blood, obtained at week 0. This sequence joins TRBV6-6 and TRBJ2-1; D not resolved. This sequence originates from a human donor with alopecia areata. CDR3 region: CASSIGDNEQFF. CDR3 nucleotides: TGTGCCAGCAGTATTGGGGACAATGAGCAGTTCTTC.